The following is a T cell receptor (beta chain) sequence with its context. Clones were sequenced by immunoSEQ multiplex PCR, and TCRdb holds only the in-frame ones, with some missing. The sample includes 300,000 or so clones, about nine tenths seen only once; the top ten take 1% to 1.3%. The V gene end was trimmed by 1 base and the J gene end by 4 bases; junction bases not matched to a gene: 7. CDR3 size: 16 residues. Germline assignment: CDR1 SGDLS and CDR2 YYNGEE. The sample is drawn from a study of blood T cell repertoires in COVID-19. Sample: PBMCs or T cells enriched from blood (not recorded which). This chain connects TRBV9 to TRBJ2-2; 7 bases agree with TRBD2. This sequence was found in a woman in her twenties or thirties who had recovered from COVID-19. The CDR3 region has the DNA TGTGCCAGCAGCGTATCCCAGCGGGACTTCACCGGGGAGCTGTTTTTT. Residues: CASSVSQRDFTGELFF.